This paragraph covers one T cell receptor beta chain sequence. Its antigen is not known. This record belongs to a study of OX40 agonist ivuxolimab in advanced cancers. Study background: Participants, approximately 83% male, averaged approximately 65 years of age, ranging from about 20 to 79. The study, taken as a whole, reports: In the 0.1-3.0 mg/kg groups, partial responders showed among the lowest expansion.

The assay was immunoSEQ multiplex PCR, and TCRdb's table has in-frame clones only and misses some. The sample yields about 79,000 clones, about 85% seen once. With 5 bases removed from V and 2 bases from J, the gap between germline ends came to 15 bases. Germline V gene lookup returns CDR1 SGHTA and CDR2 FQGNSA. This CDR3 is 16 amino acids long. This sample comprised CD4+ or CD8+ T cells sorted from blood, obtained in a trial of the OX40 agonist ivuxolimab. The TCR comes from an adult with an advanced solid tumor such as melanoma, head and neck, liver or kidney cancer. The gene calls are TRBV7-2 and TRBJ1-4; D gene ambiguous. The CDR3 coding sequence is TGTGCCAGCAGCGATAAGGGAATGGGGACTAATGAAAAACTGTTTTTT. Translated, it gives CASSDKGMGTNEKLFF.